Following are 27 T cell receptor beta chains from one sample sequenced in a study of blood T cell repertoires in COVID-19. The protocol was immunoSEQ multiplex PCR, while the TCRdb copy is restricted to in-frame clones and leaves out a portion. The sample records under 200,000 clones, approximately 81% being singletons. The sequenced sample was peripheral blood. Receptors were obtained from a woman older than 75 with acute or convalescent COVID-19.

The chain recombines TRBV29-1 with TRBJ1-1; 8 nucleotides align to TRBD1. This CDR3 comprises 16 residues. The junction had 14 bases not matched to a gene; V was cut back by 4 bases and J by 4 bases. Looked up from germline, CDR1 is SQVTM and CDR2 is ANQGSEA. In nucleotides, the CDR3 is TGCAGCGTTGGGTGGGCGACAGGGGCTGGGGCCACTGAAGCTTTCTTT. Protein sequence: CSVGWATGAGATEAFF.

The J gene is TRBJ1-1, the V gene TRBV7-3; 8 bases align to TRBD1. The germline V gene has CDR1 SGHTA and CDR2 FQGTGA. This CDR3 has 13 residues. Germline trimming cut 5 bases from V and 5 bases from J; bases unmatched to any gene: 4. The CDR3 nucleotides read TGTGCCAGCAGCCGAGGACAGGGAACTGAAGCTTTCTTT. Protein: CASSRGQGTEAFF.

This chain uses TRBV28 with TRBJ2-5; 8 bases match TRBD2. The V segment lost 8 bases and the J segment 2 bases; nucleotides outside the gene matches: 4. The CDR3 length is 13 residues. Germline-derived CDR1 and CDR2 are MDHEN and SYDVKM. This CDR3 is CASRRGGQETQYF. For the CDR3, the DNA is TGTGCCAGCCGACGGGGGGGACAAGAGACCCAGTACTTC.

Concerning this clone itself: Distinct nucleotide sequences in the sample also encode this CDR3. The rearrangement joins TRBV24-1 to TRBJ2-5; maybe TRBD2 (7 bases). V shed 3 bases and J shed 4 bases, with 11 bases lying between them. The length of the CDR3 is 14 residues. Looked up from germline, CDR1 is KGHDR and CDR2 is SFDVKD. The CDR3 region has the DNA TGTGCCACCAGTGATGGGCGGGGGCGAGAGACCCAGTACTTC. This sequence encodes CATSDGRGRETQYF.

Only one count was recorded for this clone. V is TRBV7-2 and J is TRBJ1-1, with 7 bases lining up with TRBD1. The germline CDR1 and CDR2 sequences are SGHTA and FQGNSA. The CDR3 runs to 15 residues. V was pared by 5 bases and J by 4 bases, with 10 bases of the junction left unmatched. The CDR3 DNA reads TGTGCCAGCAGCGCTCAACAGGGGTTGTTCACTGAAGCTTTCTTT. Amino acid sequence: CASSAQQGLFTEAFF.

This chain connects TRBV7-6 to TRBJ1-6; D is perhaps TRBD1 (5 bases). The germline CDR1 and CDR2 sequences are SGHVS and FNYEAQ. Trimming pared 2 bases from V and 6 bases from J, leaving 20 bases between. The CDR3 length is 18 residues. The CDR3 loop reads CASSLTPLDTGTNSPLHF. The CDR3 nucleotides read TGTGCCAGCAGCTTAACCCCACTGGACACAGGAACTAATTCACCCCTCCACTTT.

This sequence joins TRBV7-9 and TRBJ2-5; D call uncertain. The CDR3 is made up of 13 amino acids. The germline V gene has CDR1 SEHNR and CDR2 FQNEAQ (reference sequence). The germline V and J ends were trimmed by 1 base and 5 bases, with 8 bases remaining between them. CDR3 sequence (DNA): TGTGCCAGCAGCTTAGTAAACGCGGAGACCCAGTACTTC. Protein: CASSLVNAETQYF.

J is TRBJ1-2 and V is TRBV3-1 (or the pseudogene TRBV3-2), with D maybe TRBD1 (6 bases). This CDR3 has 13 residues. Germline lookup yields CDR1 LGHDT and CDR2 YNNKEL (reference sequence). The V and J ends lost 3 bases and 7 bases respectively, with 12 bases between them. CDR3 in DNA: TGTGCCAGCAGCCACAGGGGTGGGGGTGGCTACACCTTC. This gives the protein CASSHRGGGGYTF.

The chain combines TRBV2 with TRBJ1-2, with TRBD1 identical over 9 bases. Germline CDR1 SNHLY, CDR2 FYNNEI. The CDR3 covers 12 residues. J lost 6 bases, V lost 7 bases, and 3 bases had no gene match. In DNA form, the CDR3 reads TGTGCCAGCATGCGGGACAGGGATGGCTACACCTTC. Residues: CASMRDRDGYTF.

V gene TRBV7-2 combines with J gene TRBJ2-1; 9 bases align to TRBD2. Germline V gives CDR1 SGHTA, CDR2 FQGNSA. The CDR3 is 16 residues long. With V trimmed by 5 bases and J by 0 bases, 5 bases remained unmatched. The CDR3 coding sequence is TGTGCCAGCAGCACTAGCGGGCCGAGCTCCTACAATGAGCAGTTCTTC. This codes for CASSTSGPSSYNEQFF.

The chain employs TRBV6-5 and TRBJ1-2, with D unclear. The CDR3 is 11 amino acids. V lost 7 bases to trimming and J lost 8 bases, with 11 bases between them. Germline V gives CDR1 MNHEY, CDR2 SVGAGI. The CDR3 protein is CASNKFGGYTF. The CDR3 DNA sequence: TGTGCCAGCAATAAGTTCGGGGGCTACACCTTC.

The chain combines TRBV10-3 with TRBJ1-2; D may be TRBD1 (5 bases). Germline-derived CDR1 and CDR2 are ENHRY and SYGVKD. The CDR3 runs to 12 residues. Trimming pared 6 bases from V and 5 bases from J, leaving 10 bases between. In nucleotides, the CDR3 is TGTGCCATCAGCGACAGCCTTTATGGCTACACCTTC. This codes for CAISDSLYGYTF.

The chain links TRBV29-1 to TRBJ2-3; possibly TRBD1 for D (5 bases). The germline V gene encodes CDR1 SQVTM and CDR2 ANQGSEA. Trimming stripped 5 bases from V and 1 base from J, with 16 bases between. The CDR3 covers 15 residues. CDR3 coding DNA: TGCAGCGTTCAGGGATGGGGTTTGGGCACAGATACGCAGTATTTT. This encodes CSVQGWGLGTDTQYF.

This chain connects TRBV6-2 or TRBV6-3 to TRBJ1-5, with 10 bases matching TRBD1. V shed 5 bases and J 2 bases; nucleotides not matched to a gene: 3. The CDR3 has 15 amino acids. CDR1 is MNHEY and CDR2 is SVGEGT in the germline V gene. In DNA form, the CDR3 reads TGTGCCAGCAGTGCCGGGACAGGGGGCAATCAGCCCCAGCATTTT. It yields the protein CASSAGTGGNQPQHF.

V and J are TRBV11-3 and TRBJ2-7; the match to TRBD2 covers 7 bases. CDR3 length: 15 residues. J lost 2 bases, V lost 2 bases, and 6 bases had no gene match. Germline loops: CDR1 SGHNT, CDR2 YENEEA. CDR3 nucleotides: TGTGCCAGCAGCTTAAGGGCTAGCGGACCCTACGAGCAGTACTTC. Translating gives CASSLRASGPYEQYF.

In DNA form, the CDR3 reads TGTGCCAGCAGAACGGACAGGGGGGCCCGAAATTCACCCCTCCACTTT. Translating it yields CASRTDRGARNSPLHF. The chain joins TRBV28 to TRBJ1-6; 10 bases align to TRBD1. J lost 7 bases, V lost 6 bases, and 9 bases had no gene match. Germline V gene sequence: CDR1 MDHEN, CDR2 SYDVKM. This CDR3 contains 16 residues.

As DNA, the CDR3 is TGCGCCACCCGCGAGGAGGTATCCTACAATGAGCAGTTCTTC. It encodes CATREEVSYNEQFF. V and J are TRBV5-1 and TRBJ2-1; D might be TRBD2 (5 bases). CDR1 SGHRS and CDR2 YFSETQ come from the germline V gene. V shed 9 bases and J shed 1 base, with 14 bases lying between them. The CDR3 totals 14 residues.

The chain has TRBV28 and TRBJ2-3, with D possibly matching TRBD1 (5 bases). The CDR3 has 15 residues. The V gene's germline CDR1 is MDHEN and CDR2 SYDVKM. V gave up 5 bases and J gave up 5 bases, with 17 bases separating them. The CDR3 region has the DNA TGTGCCAGCAGTGAACAACGGACACCTGGAGATACGCAGTATTTT. It translates to CASSEQRTPGDTQYF.

J is TRBJ2-7 and V is TRBV3-1 (or the pseudogene TRBV3-2); 9 bases fit TRBD2. CDR1 is LGHDT, CDR2 YNNKEL, per germline (reference sequence). J lost 2 bases, V lost 1 base, and 3 bases had no gene match. This CDR3 comprises 15 residues. The CDR3: CASSQGVAGAYEQYF. CDR3 DNA: TGTGCCAGCAGCCAAGGGGTAGCGGGAGCCTACGAGCAGTACTTC.

A single count supports this clone. The V and J genes are TRBV6-5 and TRBJ1-2; D possibly corresponds to TRBD1 (6 bases). This CDR3 has 15 amino acids. CDR1 and CDR2 from the germline V gene are MNHEY and SVGAGI. V was pared by 6 bases and J by 6 bases, with 20 bases between. CDR3 in amino acids: CASSSPHTGWDGYTF. For the CDR3, the DNA is TGTGCCAGCAGCTCTCCACATACAGGGTGGGATGGCTACACCTTC.

The rearrangement links TRBV23-1 to TRBJ1-2, with 7 nucleotides matching TRBD1. TRBV23-1 carries the ORF label, with uncertain function. The trim removed 1 base at V and 7 bases at J, leaving 12 bases unmatched. This CDR3 region has 16 residues. The CDR3 bases are TGCGCCAGCAGTCAATTAGCGGTTCCAGGGGGTGGTGGCTACACCTTC. It specifies CASSQLAVPGGGGYTF.

The CDR3 region is CAWSMGQLRSGNTIYF. The DNA of the CDR3 is TGTGCCTGGAGTATGGGACAGCTACGCTCTGGAAACACCATATATTTT. The V gene is TRBV30, the J gene TRBJ1-3; 7 nucleotides agree with TRBD1. The V and J ends lost 2 bases and 0 bases, in that order; junction bases with no gene match: 7. Looked up from germline, CDR1 is GTSNPN and CDR2 is SVGIG (reference sequence). This CDR3 is built from 16 residues.

The chain employs TRBV28 and TRBJ2-7; possibly TRBD2 for D (6 bases). CDR3 size: 13 residues. Germline-derived CDR1 and CDR2 are MDHEN and SYDVKM. Trimming stripped 5 bases from V and 11 bases from J, with 19 bases between. CDR3 loop: CASSPLGGIMKYF. The CDR3, as DNA: TGTGCCAGCAGTCCGCTGGGAGGAATAATGAAGTACTTC.

The chain is built from TRBV19 and TRBJ1-5, with a tentative D call TRBD1 (5 bases). The CDR3 has 14 residues. The V and J ends lost 5 bases and 7 bases respectively, with 15 bases between them. Germline V lookup: CDR1 LNHDA, CDR2 SQIVND (reference sequence). The CDR3: CASSWQGTDQPQHF. The DNA of the CDR3 is TGTGCCAGTAGTTGGCAGGGAACGGACCAGCCCCAGCATTTT.

The chain joins TRBV27 to TRBJ1-3; tentative D call: TRBD1 (5 bases). V lost 8 bases and J 2 bases, leaving 13 bases between the germline ends. The germline CDR1 and CDR2 sequences are MNHEY and SMNVEV (reference sequence). This CDR3 has 14 residues. CDR3 region: CASGAGWPGNTIYF. The DNA for the CDR3 is TGTGCCAGCGGGGCAGGGTGGCCTGGAAACACCATATATTTT.

CDR3 in amino acids: CAIAVGLAGGVDTQYF. CDR3 coding DNA: TGTGCCATCGCCGTTGGGCTAGCGGGAGGGGTAGATACGCAGTATTTT. V and J are TRBV10-3 and TRBJ2-3, with TRBD2 matching 12 bases. The V and J ends lost 8 bases and 5 bases, in that order; junction bases with no gene match: 11. The CDR3 extends over 16 amino acids. Germline values: CDR1 ENHRY, CDR2 SYGVKD.

V usage is TRBV5-4 and J usage is TRBJ1-2, with no clear D. From germline, CDR1 is SGHNT and CDR2 YYREEE (reference sequence). The CDR3 has 12 residues. V dropped 3 bases and J dropped 7 bases, with 10 bases sitting between them. The CDR3 bases are TGTGCCAGCAGCTCCCCGGACTCTGGCTACACCTTC. It yields the protein CASSSPDSGYTF.